This note documents a single T cell receptor (beta chain) sequence. Seattle researchers signed up patients amid active infection and tracked them longitudinally. TCRdb's table, derived via immunoSEQ multiplex PCR, lists solely in-frame clones and lacks some. The sample holds hundreds of thousands of clones, roughly 79% seen once. These data come from a study of blood T cell repertoires in COVID-19. Study information: There were acute and convalescent COVID-19 samples, and they came from the United States, Italy and Spain. Sample material is recorded as cDNA or gDNA derived from T cells, B-cell-depleted T cells, or PBMCs.

The J segment lost 4 bases and the V segment lost 3 bases, leaving 12 bases of the junction unmatched. The germline V gene encodes CDR1 SGDLS and CDR2 YYNGEE. This CDR3 is 17 amino acids long. Sequenced material: peripheral blood. The sequence was collected from a woman over 75 with COVID-19, enrolled during active disease. J is TRBJ2-1 and V is TRBV9; 8 bases match TRBD2. The CDR3 coding sequence is TGTGCCAGCAGCGGTCTTCGGAGTAGCGGGGTGTACAATGAGCAGTTCTTC. This translates into CASSGLRSSGVYNEQFF.